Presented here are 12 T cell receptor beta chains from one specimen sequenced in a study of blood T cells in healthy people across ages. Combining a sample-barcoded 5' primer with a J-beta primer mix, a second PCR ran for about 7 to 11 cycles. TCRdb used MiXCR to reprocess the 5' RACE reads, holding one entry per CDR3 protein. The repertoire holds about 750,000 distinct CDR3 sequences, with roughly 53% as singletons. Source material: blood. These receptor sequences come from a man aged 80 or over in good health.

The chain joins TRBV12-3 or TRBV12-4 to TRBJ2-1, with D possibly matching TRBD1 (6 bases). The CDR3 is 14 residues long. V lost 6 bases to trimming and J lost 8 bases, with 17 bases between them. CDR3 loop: CASRQKGTPDEQFF. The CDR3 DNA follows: TGTGCCAGCAGACAAAAGGGGACACCCGATGAGCAGTTCTTC.

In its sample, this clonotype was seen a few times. CDR3 DNA: TGTGCCAGCAGCCAAGATAGTAAGGGGAGCACAGATACGCAGTATTTT. Its protein is CASSQDSKGSTDTQYF. The rearrangement links TRBV4-2 to TRBJ2-3; D might be TRBD1 (5 bases). The CDR3 runs 16 residues. The V end lost 0 bases, the J end lost 0 bases, and 10 bases lay between the germline ends. From germline, CDR1 is LGHNA and CDR2 YNFKEQ.

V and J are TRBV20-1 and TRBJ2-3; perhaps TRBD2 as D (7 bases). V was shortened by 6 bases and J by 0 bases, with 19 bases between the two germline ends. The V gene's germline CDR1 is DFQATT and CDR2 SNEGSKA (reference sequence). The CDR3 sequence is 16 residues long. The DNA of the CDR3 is TGCAGTGCCACGAGGGGGGGTATCCTTAGCACAGATACGCAGTATTTT. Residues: CSATRGGILSTDTQYF.

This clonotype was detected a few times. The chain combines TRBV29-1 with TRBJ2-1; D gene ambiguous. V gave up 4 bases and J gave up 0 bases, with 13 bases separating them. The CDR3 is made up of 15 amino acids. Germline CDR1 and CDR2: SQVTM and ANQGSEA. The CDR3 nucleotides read TGCAGCGTTGTTGGGTCCCGAACCTCCTACAATGAGCAGTTCTTC. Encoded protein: CSVVGSRTSYNEQFF.

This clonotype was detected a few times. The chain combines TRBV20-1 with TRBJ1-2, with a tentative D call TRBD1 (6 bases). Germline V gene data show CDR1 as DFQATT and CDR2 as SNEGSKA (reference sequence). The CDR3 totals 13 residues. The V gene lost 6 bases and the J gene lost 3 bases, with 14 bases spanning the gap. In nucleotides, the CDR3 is TGCAGTGCCGGGGGCAGGGGTGACTATGGCTACACCTTC. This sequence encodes CSAGGRGDYGYTF.

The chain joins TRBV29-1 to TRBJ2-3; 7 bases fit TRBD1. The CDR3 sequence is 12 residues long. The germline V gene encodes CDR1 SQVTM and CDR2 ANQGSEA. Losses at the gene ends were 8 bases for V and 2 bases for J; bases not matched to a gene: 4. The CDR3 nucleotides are TGCAGCTTGGGACAGAACACAGATACGCAGTATTTT. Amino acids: CSLGQNTDTQYF.

CDR3 sequence (DNA): TGTGCCAGCAGCCCCTTCGGGGCGGGAGACGCGTATTTT. Translated: CASSPFGAGDAYF. The rearrangement joins TRBV7-2 to TRBJ2-3; 7 bases map to TRBD2. The V and J ends lost 5 bases and 14 bases, in that order; junction bases with no gene match: 13. This CDR3 is 13 amino acids long. CDR1 SGHTA and CDR2 FQGNSA come from the germline V gene. Combining the CDR3 with reference TRBV7-2 and TRBJ2-3 gives the whole variable domain GAGVSQSPSNKVTEKGKDVELRCDPISGHTALYWYRQSLGQGLEFLIYFQGNSAPDKSGLPSDRFSAERTGGSVSTLTIQRTQQEDSAVYLCASSPFGAGDAYFGPGTRLTVL.

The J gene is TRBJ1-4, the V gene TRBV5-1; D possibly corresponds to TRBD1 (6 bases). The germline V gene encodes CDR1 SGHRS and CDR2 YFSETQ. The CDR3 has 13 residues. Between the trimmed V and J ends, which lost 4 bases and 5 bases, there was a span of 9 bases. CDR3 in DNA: TGCGCCAGCAGCACCGACAGGAATGAAAAACTGTTTTTT. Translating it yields CASSTDRNEKLFF.

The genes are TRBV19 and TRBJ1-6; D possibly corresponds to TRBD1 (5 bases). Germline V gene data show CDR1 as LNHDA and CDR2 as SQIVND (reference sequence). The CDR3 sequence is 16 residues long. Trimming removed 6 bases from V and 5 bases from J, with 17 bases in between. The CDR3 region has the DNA TGTGCCAGTAGCGAATCCGGGACGTCGGATAATTCACCCCTCCACTTT. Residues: CASSESGTSDNSPLHF.

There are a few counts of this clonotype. The CDR3 reads CSARDKENEQYF. The DNA for the CDR3 is TGCAGTGCCCGGGACAAGGAAAACGAGCAGTACTTC. The V call is TRBV20-1, the J call TRBJ2-7; D perhaps matches TRBD1 (6 bases). Germline V gene data show CDR1 as DFQATT and CDR2 as SNEGSKA (reference sequence). The CDR3 has 12 residues. Trimming took 6 bases from V and 5 from J, leaving 14 bases between them.

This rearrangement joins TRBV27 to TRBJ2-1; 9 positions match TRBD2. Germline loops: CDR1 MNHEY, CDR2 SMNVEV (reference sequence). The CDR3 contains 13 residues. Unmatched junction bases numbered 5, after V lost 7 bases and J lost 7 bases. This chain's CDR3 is CASTRSGGNEQFF. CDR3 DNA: TGTGCCAGCACCCGAAGCGGGGGGAATGAGCAGTTCTTC.

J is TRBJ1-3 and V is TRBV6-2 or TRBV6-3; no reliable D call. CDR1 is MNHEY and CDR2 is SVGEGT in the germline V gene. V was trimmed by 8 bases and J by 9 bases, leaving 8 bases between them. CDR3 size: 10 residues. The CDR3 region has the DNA TGTGCCAGCGGGGTGGCCACCATATATTTT. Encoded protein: CASGVATIYF.